Each of the 21 T cell receptor beta chains below was sequenced from the same sample in a study of blood T cell repertoires in COVID-19 (dated by TCRdb to 2020 to 2022). The method was the immunoSEQ multiplex PCR assay. In its TCRdb copy, this immuneACCESS table keeps in-frame sequences only and misses some clones. Where compared with another copy, unresolved V genes explain less than half of these, and the others have no known cause. The sample records about 200,000 clones, approximately 87% of which are singletons. Approximately 0.75% of the sample lies in the top ten. The specimen was peripheral blood. These receptors were obtained from a woman aged 70-85 years with acute or convalescent COVID-19.

Notes on this clone: Sequence at one end of the junction differs from germline and may be a read error. CDR3: CASSLTTTGGFF. The CDR3 DNA sequence: TGTGCCAGCAGCTTAACCACGACAGGGGGATTTTTC. The rearrangement uses TRBV7-2 and TRBJ1-2; TRBD1 agrees at 9 bases. CDR3 size: 12 residues. CDR1 and CDR2 from the germline V gene are SGHTA and FQGNSA.

This clone was picked up one time. Here the CDR3 DNA reads TGTGCCAGCAGTTTAAGCGGCACAGATACGCAGTATTTT. This translates into CASSLSGTDTQYF. The chain is built from TRBV27 and TRBJ2-3; D remains ambiguous. This CDR3 has 13 amino acids. Germline V CDR1 and CDR2: MNHEY, SMNVEV (reference sequence). V was shortened by 2 bases and J by 1 base, with 4 bases between the two germline ends.

The DNA of the CDR3 is TGTGCCACCCTGGACAGTCCCTACAATGAGCAGTTCTTC. It translates to CATLDSPYNEQFF. The rearrangement links TRBV10-3 to TRBJ2-1; tentative D call: TRBD1 (6 bases). V was shortened by 10 bases and J by 2 bases, with 12 bases between the two germline ends. The CDR3 is made up of 13 amino acids. Germline V gene lookup returns CDR1 ENHRY and CDR2 SYGVKD.

The CDR3 loop reads CASSRDRKYQETQYF. Here the CDR3 DNA reads TGTGCCAGCAGCCGGGACAGGAAGTACCAAGAGACCCAGTACTTC. The rearrangement uses TRBV5-4 and TRBJ2-5, with 8 bases aligning to TRBD1. Germline V gives CDR1 SGHNT, CDR2 YYREEE (reference sequence). The CDR3 is 15 residues long. V was clipped by 4 bases and J by 0 bases; unmatched bases: 5.

V usage is TRBV18 and J usage is TRBJ1-5; D is uncertain. This CDR3 comprises 16 residues. Germline values: CDR1 KGHSH, CDR2 LQKENI. Trimming pared 0 bases from V and 0 bases from J, leaving 9 bases between. The chain's CDR3 is CASSPPLRNSNQPQHF. The CDR3 bases are TGTGCCAGCTCACCACCTCTCAGGAATAGCAATCAGCCCCAGCATTTT.

The V and J genes are TRBV5-1 and TRBJ2-1; 10 positions match TRBD2. The germline gives CDR1 SGHRS, CDR2 YFSETQ. The V and J ends lost 0 bases and 9 bases, in that order; junction bases with no gene match: 9. The CDR3 sequence is 16 residues long. CDR3 loop: CASSLAPSGSGVEQFF. The DNA of the CDR3 is TGCGCCAGCAGCTTGGCCCCTAGCGGGAGCGGGGTTGAGCAGTTCTTC.

The J gene is TRBJ1-1, the V gene TRBV2; 7 positions match TRBD1. The CDR3 sequence is 14 residues long. Germline values: CDR1 SNHLY, CDR2 FYNNEI. V shed 6 bases, J shed 10 bases, and the junction held 14 bases outside the gene matches. CDR3 protein: CASSVLGTVSGAFF. CDR3 in DNA: TGTGCCAGCAGCGTACTCGGGACAGTTTCGGGAGCTTTCTTT.

The chain is built from TRBV5-1 and TRBJ2-5; TRBD2 matches 9 bases. The ends lost 0 bases at V and 4 bases at J; junction bases unmatched: 4. The V gene's germline CDR1 is SGHRS and CDR2 YFSETQ. CDR3 length: 15 amino acids. CDR3 in amino acids: CASSLEVAGAETQYF. As DNA, the CDR3 is TGCGCCAGCAGCTTGGAGGTAGCGGGGGCAGAGACCCAGTACTTC. Based on the CDR3 plus reference TRBV5-1 and TRBJ2-5, the full variable domain is KAGVTQTPRYLIKTRGQQVTLSCSPISGHRSVSWYQQTPGQGLQFLFEYFSETQRNKGNFPGRFSGRQFSNSRSEMNVSTLELGDSALYLCASSLEVAGAETQYFGPGTRLLVL.

This sequence joins TRBV4-1 and TRBJ2-1; D might be TRBD1 (6 bases). The CDR3 spans 16 residues. V gave up 1 base and J gave up 4 bases, with 14 bases separating them. Germline loops: CDR1 MGHRA, CDR2 YSYEKL. The CDR3 nucleotides are TGCGCCAGCAGCCAAGTCCACCGGGACAAATACAATGAGCAGTTCTTC. Its translation is CASSQVHRDKYNEQFF.

The rearrangement links TRBV5-6 to TRBJ2-7; D remains ambiguous. This CDR3 is 13 amino acids long. The V gene's germline CDR1 is SGHDT and CDR2 YYEEEE. V gave up 3 bases and J gave up 3 bases, with 10 bases separating them. The chain's CDR3 is CASSYLSGYEQYF. CDR3 nucleotide sequence: TGTGCCAGCAGCTACCTTTCCGGCTACGAGCAGTACTTC.

The chain is built from TRBV27 and TRBJ2-7; a possible D gene is TRBD2 (6 bases). Trimming cost V 7 bases and J 5 bases, with 18 bases left between them. The CDR3 is 14 residues long. The germline CDR1 and CDR2 sequences are MNHEY and SMNVEV (reference sequence). The CDR3 DNA reads TGTGCCAGCAAGCGGGCCCGGGGGTCGCACGAGCAGTACTTC. Translating gives CASKRARGSHEQYF.

The chain's CDR3 is CASSSGLASSQYF. The CDR3 nucleotides read TGTGCCAGCAGCTCGGGACTAGCTTCATCACAGTACTTC. The chain joins TRBV5-4 to TRBJ2-5, with 9 bases that match TRBD2. The germline V gene has CDR1 SGHNT and CDR2 YYREEE (reference sequence). The CDR3 contains 13 residues. J lost 11 bases, V lost 3 bases, and 8 bases had no gene match.

The V call is TRBV28, the J call TRBJ1-6, with D maybe TRBD1 (5 bases). Deletions cut 5 bases from V and 8 bases from J, with 16 bases between. The germline CDR1 and CDR2 sequences are MDHEN and SYDVKM. This CDR3 has 15 amino acids. As DNA, the CDR3 is TGTGCCAGCAGTCCGTTCGGGGGAATTCATTCACCCCTCCACTTT. Encoded protein: CASSPFGGIHSPLHF.

In this sample, this clone turned up once. The CDR3 here is CASRRQGGNTEAFF. The CDR3 nucleotides read TGTGCCAGCAGACGACAGGGGGGGAACACTGAAGCTTTCTTT. The rearrangement uses TRBV27 and TRBJ1-1, with TRBD1 matching 9 bases. The CDR3 extends over 14 amino acids. Germline-derived CDR1 and CDR2 are MNHEY and SMNVEV (reference sequence). Unmatched junction bases numbered 3, after V lost 6 bases and J lost 1 base.

This chain uses TRBV10-1 with TRBJ1-5; D unclear. The V end lost 2 bases, the J end lost 6 bases, and 8 bases lay between the germline ends. The CDR3 totals 13 residues. Per the germline V gene, CDR1 is WNHNN and CDR2 is SYGVQD (reference sequence). CDR3 in DNA: TGCGCCAGCAGTGAGGTGGCAACTCAGCCCCAGCATTTT. Its translation is CASSEVATQPQHF.

This chain links TRBV6-5 with TRBJ1-1; D is ambiguous. The V end lost 7 bases, the J end lost 5 bases, and 17 bases lay between the germline ends. The CDR3 runs 14 residues. CDR1 MNHEY and CDR2 SVGAGI come from the germline V gene. The CDR3 DNA reads as TGTGCCAGCACCCTCGGATTCGGCGGGACTGAAGCTTTCTTT. Translated, it gives CASTLGFGGTEAFF.

This chain links TRBV6-5 with TRBJ1-1; 9 positions match TRBD1. CDR1 and CDR2 from the germline V gene are MNHEY and SVGAGI. The J segment lost 0 bases and the V segment lost 7 bases, leaving 6 bases of the junction unmatched. The CDR3 is 15 residues long. In DNA form, the CDR3 reads TGTGCCAGCAACCGGGACAGGGCCTTGAACACTGAAGCTTTCTTT. This sequence encodes CASNRDRALNTEAFF.

The rearrangement links TRBV13 to TRBJ2-5, with D maybe TRBD2 (6 bases). Germline values: CDR1 PRHDT, CDR2 FYEKMQ (reference sequence). CDR3 length: 15 residues. V lost 5 bases, J lost 1 base, and 14 bases lay in between. DNA for the CDR3: TGTGCCAGCAGCCTCCGACTAGGAACCCAAGAGACCCAGTACTTC. Translation gives CASSLRLGTQETQYF. The variable domain in full, completed from reference TRBV13 and TRBJ2-5, reads AAGVIQSPRHLIKEKRETATLKCYPIPRHDTVYWYQQGPGQDPQFLISFYEKMQSDKGSIPDRFSAQQFSDYHSELNMSSLELGDSALYFCASSLRLGTQETQYFGPGTRLLVL.

This chain joins TRBV5-4 and TRBJ1-4; D perhaps matches TRBD1 (5 bases). The CDR3 runs to 16 residues. Germline V lookup: CDR1 SGHNT, CDR2 YYREEE (reference sequence). Trimming took off 1 base at V and 6 bases at J, with 16 bases between the two ends. CDR3 in amino acids: CASSLSAGRGDEKLFF. CDR3 coding DNA: TGTGCCAGCAGCTTGAGCGCTGGACGGGGGGATGAAAAACTGTTTTTT.

This clone was seen a single time. The chain has TRBV5-1 and TRBJ2-7; 8 nucleotides match TRBD1. Losses at the gene ends were 2 bases for V and 4 bases for J; bases not matched to a gene: 11. CDR1 is SGHRS, CDR2 YFSETQ, per germline. This CDR3 is 16 amino acids long. The CDR3 region is CASSFLPDRGGYEQYF. The DNA of the CDR3 is TGCGCCAGCAGCTTTTTACCCGACAGGGGCGGTTACGAGCAGTACTTC. Based on the CDR3 plus reference TRBV5-1 and TRBJ2-7, the full variable domain is KAGVTQTPRYLIKTRGQQVTLSCSPISGHRSVSWYQQTPGQGLQFLFEYFSETQRNKGNFPGRFSGRQFSNSRSEMNVSTLELGDSALYLCASSFLPDRGGYEQYFGPGTRLTVT.

The gene calls are TRBV19 and TRBJ1-1; 8 bases map to TRBD1. This CDR3 has 15 residues. The J segment lost 0 bases and the V segment lost 8 bases, leaving 8 bases of the junction unmatched. Germline V gives CDR1 LNHDA, CDR2 SQIVND (reference sequence). CDR3 nucleotides: TGTGCCAGTTCGACGGGACAGGTCATGAACACTGAAGCTTTCTTT. It encodes CASSTGQVMNTEAFF.